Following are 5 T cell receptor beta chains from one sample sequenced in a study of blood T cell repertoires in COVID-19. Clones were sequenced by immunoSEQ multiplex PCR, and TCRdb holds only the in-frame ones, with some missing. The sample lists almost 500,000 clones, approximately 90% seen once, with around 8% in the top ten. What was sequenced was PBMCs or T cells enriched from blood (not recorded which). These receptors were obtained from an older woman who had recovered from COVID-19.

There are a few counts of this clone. The CDR3: CASSGQGIYEQYF. The CDR3 DNA follows: TGTGCCAGCAGTGGACAGGGGATCTACGAGCAGTACTTC. The chain is built from TRBV2 and TRBJ2-7; TRBD1 aligns across 8 bases. Looked up from germline, CDR1 is SNHLY and CDR2 is FYNNEI. V was clipped by 4 bases and J by 3 bases; unmatched bases: 2. CDR3 length: 13 amino acids. Full variable domain (outside the CDR3, taken from reference TRBV2 and TRBJ2-7): EPEVTQTPSHQVTQMGQEVILRCVPISNHLYFYWYRQILGQKVEFLVSFYNNEISEKSEIFDDQFSVERPDGSNFTLKIRSTKLEDSAMYFCASSGQGIYEQYFGPGTRLTVT.

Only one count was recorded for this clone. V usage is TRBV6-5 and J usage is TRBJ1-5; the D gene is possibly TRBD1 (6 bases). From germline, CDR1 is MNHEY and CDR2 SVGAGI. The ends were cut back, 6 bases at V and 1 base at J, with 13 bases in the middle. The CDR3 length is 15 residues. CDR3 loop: CASSRTGKSNQPQHF. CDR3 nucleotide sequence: TGTGCCAGCAGCCGTACAGGGAAAAGCAATCAGCCCCAGCATTTT.

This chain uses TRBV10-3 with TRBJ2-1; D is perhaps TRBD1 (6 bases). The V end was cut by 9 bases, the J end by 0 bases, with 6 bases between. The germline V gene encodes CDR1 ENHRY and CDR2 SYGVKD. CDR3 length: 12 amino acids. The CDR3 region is CAIGGSYNEQFF. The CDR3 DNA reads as TGTGCCATAGGGGGCTCCTACAATGAGCAGTTCTTC.

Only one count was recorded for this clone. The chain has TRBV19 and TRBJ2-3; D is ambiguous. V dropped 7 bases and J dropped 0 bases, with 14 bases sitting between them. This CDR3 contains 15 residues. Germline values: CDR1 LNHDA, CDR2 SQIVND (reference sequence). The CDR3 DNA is TGTGCCAGTAAAAGGTCTGGGCTGAGCACAGATACGCAGTATTTT. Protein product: CASKRSGLSTDTQYF.

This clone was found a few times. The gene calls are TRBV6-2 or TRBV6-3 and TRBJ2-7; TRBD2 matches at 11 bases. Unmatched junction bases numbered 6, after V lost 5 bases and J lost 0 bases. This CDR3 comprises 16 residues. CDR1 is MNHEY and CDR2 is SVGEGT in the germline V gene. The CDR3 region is CASSRGLAVSSYEQYV. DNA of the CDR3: TGTGCCAGCAGTAGGGGACTAGCGGTAAGCTCCTACGAGCAGTACGTC.